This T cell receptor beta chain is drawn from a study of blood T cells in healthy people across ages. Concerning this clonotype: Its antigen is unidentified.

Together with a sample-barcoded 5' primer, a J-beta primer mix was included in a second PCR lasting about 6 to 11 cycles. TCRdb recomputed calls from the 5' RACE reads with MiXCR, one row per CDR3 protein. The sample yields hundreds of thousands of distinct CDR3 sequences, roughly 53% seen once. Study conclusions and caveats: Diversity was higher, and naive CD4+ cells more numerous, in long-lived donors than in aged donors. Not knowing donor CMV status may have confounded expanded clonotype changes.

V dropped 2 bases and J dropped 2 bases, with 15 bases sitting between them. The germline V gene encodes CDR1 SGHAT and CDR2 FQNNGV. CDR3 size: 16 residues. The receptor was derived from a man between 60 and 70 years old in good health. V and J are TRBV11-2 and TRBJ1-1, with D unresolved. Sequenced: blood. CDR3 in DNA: TGTGCCAGCAGCTTAACGATAGACAACCCTAACACTGAAGCTTTCTTT. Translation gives CASSLTIDNPNTEAFF.